This T cell receptor beta chain derives from a study of OX40 agonist ivuxolimab in advanced cancers. Looking at the study overall: Ivuxolimab is a fully human IgG2 antibody that activates OX40 (CD134). Whole-study findings and limits: CD4+ and CD8+ blood T cells expanded clonally by week 6 at 0.1 to 3.0 mg/kg.

On this clone itself: Its cognate antigen is unknown.

Only in-frame clones appear in the TCRdb table, and some are missing; sequencing was by immunoSEQ multiplex PCR. The sample holds 65,000 to 85,000 clones, over 75% seen once. Germline-derived CDR1 and CDR2 are MGHDK and SYGVNS. Losses at the gene ends were 0 bases for V and 4 bases for J; bases not matched to a gene: 7. This CDR3 spans 16 amino acids. The clonotype originates from an adult with an advanced solid tumor such as melanoma, head and neck, liver or kidney cancer. The chain employs TRBV25-1 and TRBJ1-2; 8 bases align to TRBD1. Sequencing used CD4+ or CD8+ T cells sorted from blood, obtained in a trial of the OX40 agonist ivuxolimab. The CDR3 region has the DNA TGTGCCAGCAGTGAATATACCCGGACAGGGAGCTATGGCTACACCTTC. Protein: CASSEYTRTGSYGYTF.